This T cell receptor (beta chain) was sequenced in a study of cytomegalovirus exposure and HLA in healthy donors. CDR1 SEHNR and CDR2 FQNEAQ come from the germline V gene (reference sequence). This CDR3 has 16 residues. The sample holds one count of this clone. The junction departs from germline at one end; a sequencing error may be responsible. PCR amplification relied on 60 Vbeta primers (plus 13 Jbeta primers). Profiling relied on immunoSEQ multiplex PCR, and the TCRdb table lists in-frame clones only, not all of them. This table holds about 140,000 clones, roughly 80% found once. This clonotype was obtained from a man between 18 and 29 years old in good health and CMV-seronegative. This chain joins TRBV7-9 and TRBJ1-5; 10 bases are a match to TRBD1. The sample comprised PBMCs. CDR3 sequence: CSSSKTDRGGNQPQHF. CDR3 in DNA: TGTTCCAGCAGTAAAACGGACAGGGGGGGCAATCAGCCCCAGCATTTT. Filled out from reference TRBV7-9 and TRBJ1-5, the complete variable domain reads DTGVSQNPRHKITKRGQNVTFRCDPISEHNRLYWYRQTLGQGPEFLTYFQNEAQLEKSRLLSDRFSAERPKGSFSTLEIQRTEQGDSAMYLCSSSKTDRGGNQPQHFGDGTRLSIL.